This entry concerns a single TCR beta chain. Its antigen is not known. TCRdb keeps only in-frame clones here, not all; method: immunoSEQ multiplex PCR. Of about 1.1 million clones listed, around 78% are singletons. Subsets obtained from CD4+ cells comprised CD45RA+ naive and CD45RA-negative memory cells. These data belong to a study of shared clonotypes between healthy human individuals. Regarding the study as a whole: As a rule, naive subsets had a larger estimated richness than memory subsets.

The CDR3 totals 15 residues. Germline loops: CDR1 SGHTA, CDR2 FQGNSA. The junction had 7 bases not matched to a gene; V was cut back by 7 bases and J by 2 bases. The V and J genes are TRBV7-2 and TRBJ2-1; 8 nucleotides line up with TRBD2. Input material: memory CD4+ T cells from PBMCs. Stated subset: CD45RA-negative fraction. This TCR derives from a man aged 18 to 30 in good health. Some clones in this sample may be carry-over from other donors' samples. CDR3 coding DNA: TGTGCCAGCAACCGGTGGCGGGAGGCCTACAATGAGCAGTTCTTC. Protein: CASNRWREAYNEQFF.